The 10 T cell receptor beta chains listed next were all sequenced from one sample in a study of T cells after posttransplantation cyclophosphamide. Assay: immunoSEQ multiplex PCR; the TCRdb copy retains only in-frame clones and omits some. The sample consists of thousands of clones, 60% to 85% of them appearing once. Sequenced input: memory CD4+ T cells sorted from blood. These receptors came from a woman in her forties or fifties in good health and a related stem cell transplant donor.

This clone turned up a few times. The chain uses TRBV28 and TRBJ2-2; 10 positions match TRBD2. V gave up 8 bases and J gave up 1 base; unmatched junction bases: 13. The CDR3 length is 18 residues. Germline CDR1 reads MDHEN; CDR2 reads SYDVKM. CDR3 residues: CASEPLGLAEKNTGELFF. In DNA form, the CDR3 reads TGTGCCAGCGAACCCCTCGGACTAGCGGAAAAGAACACCGGGGAGCTGTTTTTT. Together with reference TRBV28 and TRBJ2-2, the CDR3 gives the full variable domain: DVKVTQSSRYLVKRTGEKVFLECVQDMDHENMFWYRQDPGLGLRLIYFSYDVKMKEKGDIPEGYSVSREKKERFSLILESASTNQTSMYLCASEPLGLAEKNTGELFFGEGSRLTVL.

This clone was detected once. This rearrangement joins TRBV30 to TRBJ1-4; 9 bases are a match to TRBD1. Germline values: CDR1 GTSNPN, CDR2 SVGIG (reference sequence). The CDR3 spans 14 residues. Trimming took 3 bases from V and 8 from J; bases not matched to a gene: 7. The CDR3 spells CAWSLQGAEEKLFF. CDR3 in DNA: TGTGCCTGGAGCCTACAGGGGGCAGAGGAAAAACTGTTTTTT.

The chain recombines TRBV27 with TRBJ1-4; D ambiguous. The CDR3 length is 15 residues. Trimming cost V 4 bases and J 8 bases, with 17 bases left between them. Germline-derived CDR1 and CDR2 are MNHEY and SMNVEV (reference sequence). CDR3: CASSSSLRGLEKLFF. The CDR3 bases are TGTGCCAGCAGTTCAAGTCTGCGGGGTCTCGAAAAACTGTTTTTT.

V is TRBV4-3 and J is TRBJ2-2, with D tentatively TRBD1 (6 bases). V shed 0 bases and J shed 10 bases, with 15 bases lying between them. The CDR3 contains 15 residues. CDR1 is LGHNA and CDR2 is YSLEER in the germline V gene. In nucleotides, the CDR3 is TGCGCCAGCAGCCAAGAAGGTAGGACAGCGCAGGAGCTGTTTTTT. Protein: CASSQEGRTAQELFF.

This clone was seen a handful of times. The chain is built from TRBV7-2 and TRBJ1-4, with TRBD1 as a possible D gene (5 bases). The CDR3 is 12 residues long. V gave up 2 bases and J gave up 14 bases, with 12 bases separating them. Germline assignment: CDR1 SGHTA and CDR2 FQGNSA. As DNA, the CDR3 is TGTGCCAGCAGCTTAATGGATCAGGGTCTGTTTTTT. It yields the protein CASSLMDQGLFF.

In DNA form, the CDR3 reads TGTGCCTGGAGTTTTAGCGGGACGAGGTACGAGCAGTACTTC. Translated, it gives CAWSFSGTRYEQYF. V gene TRBV30 combines with J gene TRBJ2-7; 8 bases align to TRBD2. The CDR3 has 14 residues. Trimming took 2 bases from V and 4 from J; bases not matched to a gene: 7. Germline values: CDR1 GTSNPN, CDR2 SVGIG (reference sequence).

This clone was counted between two and nine times. The V and J genes are TRBV14 and TRBJ2-7; D possibly corresponds to TRBD2 (6 bases). V was clipped by 7 bases and J by 3 bases, with 16 bases between them. The CDR3 has 14 amino acids. CDR1 and CDR2 (germline): SGHDN, FVKESK. The CDR3 is CASTHSSEGYEQYF. CDR3 nucleotides: TGTGCCAGCACCCATAGTTCGGAGGGCTACGAGCAGTACTTC.

V gene TRBV19 combines with J gene TRBJ2-3, with D possibly TRBD2 on 5 matching bases. V lost 1 base to trimming and J lost 4 bases, with 6 bases between them. The V gene's germline CDR1 is LNHDA and CDR2 SQIVND (reference sequence). The CDR3 totals 13 residues. The CDR3 nucleotides read TGTGCCAGTAGTATAGGGGGAGCAGATACGCAGTATTTT. It yields the protein CASSIGGADTQYF.

The chain couples TRBV5-6 to TRBJ1-4, with 9 bases fitting TRBD1. Germline V gene lookup returns CDR1 SGHDT and CDR2 YYEEEE. J was trimmed by 5 bases and V by 3 bases; bases with no gene match: 2. This CDR3 spans 14 amino acids. CDR3 region: CASSYRGPNEKLFF. CDR3 DNA sequence: TGTGCCAGCAGCTACAGGGGGCCGAATGAAAAACTGTTTTTT.

This clone was seen a handful of times. This chain connects TRBV9 to TRBJ1-4; TRBD1 matches 10 bases. The CDR3 runs to 16 residues. V shed 0 bases and J 8 bases; nucleotides not matched to a gene: 7. Germline V lookup: CDR1 SGDLS, CDR2 YYNGEE. CDR3 sequence reads: CASSVAGTGASEKLFF. CDR3 bases: TGTGCCAGCAGCGTAGCCGGGACAGGGGCTTCAGAAAAACTGTTTTTT.